Following are 32 T cell receptor beta chains from one sample sequenced in a study of blood T cell repertoires in COVID-19 (dated by TCRdb to about 2020). The library was generated by the immunoSEQ multiplex PCR assay. TCRdb obtained this table from immuneACCESS and retained in-frame rearrangements with V and J assigned. These tables miss some clones; where compared with another copy, unresolved V genes account for less than half of the shortfall, and the remainder is unexplained. Here the sample has about 300,000 clones; roughly 89% occur a single time. The ten largest make up roughly 4.3% of the sample. Source material: PBMCs or T cells enriched from blood (not recorded which). Receptor source: a woman younger than 30 with acute COVID-19.

V usage is TRBV5-1 and J usage is TRBJ1-1, with 10 nucleotides matching TRBD1. V was pared by 4 bases and J by 2 bases, with 5 bases of the junction left unmatched. The length of the CDR3 is 15 residues. Per germline, CDR1 SGHRS and CDR2 YFSETQ. CDR3 bases: TGCGCCAGCAGCCTGGGACAGGGGTTAAACACTGAAGCTTTCTTT. Protein product: CASSLGQGLNTEAFF.

V and J are TRBV5-1 and TRBJ2-1, with 10 bases that match TRBD1. The CDR3 runs to 17 residues. V shed 2 bases, J shed 8 bases, and the junction held 13 bases outside the gene matches. Germline V gives CDR1 SGHRS, CDR2 YFSETQ. CDR3 in amino acids: CASSFLGGTGVTHEQFF. The DNA of the CDR3 is TGCGCCAGCAGCTTCTTAGGCGGGACAGGGGTTACCCATGAGCAGTTCTTC. Together with reference TRBV5-1 and TRBJ2-1, the CDR3 gives the full variable domain: KAGVTQTPRYLIKTRGQQVTLSCSPISGHRSVSWYQQTPGQGLQFLFEYFSETQRNKGNFPGRFSGRQFSNSRSEMNVSTLELGDSALYLCASSFLGGTGVTHEQFFGPGTRLTVL.

V gene TRBV6-5 combines with J gene TRBJ1-4, with D perhaps matching TRBD1 (5 bases). The CDR3 extends over 15 amino acids. Trimming removed 5 bases from V and 6 bases from J, with 16 bases in between. Germline-derived CDR1 and CDR2 are MNHEY and SVGAGI. The CDR3 DNA reads as TGTGCCAGCAGTCCGCGACAGCCGCGTGATGAAAAACTGTTTTTT. It codes for CASSPRQPRDEKLFF.

The CDR3 region is CASSSSGLGQETQYF. In DNA form, the CDR3 reads TGTGCCAGTAGTAGCTCCGGACTAGGCCAAGAGACCCAGTACTTC. The chain joins TRBV19 to TRBJ2-5, with 7 bases matching TRBD2. Trimming took 4 bases from V and 1 from J; bases not matched to a gene: 6. CDR1 and CDR2 (germline): LNHDA, SQIVND (reference sequence). The CDR3 extends over 15 amino acids.

The gene calls are TRBV12-5 and TRBJ1-1; D gene ambiguous. Germline lookup yields CDR1 LGHNT and CDR2 FRNRAP. The CDR3 length is 17 residues. Trimming took off 0 bases at V and 6 bases at J, with 20 bases between the two ends. This CDR3 is CASGLVAGNYPVPEAFF. CDR3 nucleotides: TGTGCTAGTGGTTTGGTAGCCGGGAACTACCCGGTACCTGAAGCTTTCTTT.

This sequence joins TRBV21-1 and TRBJ2-7; TRBD2, the D gene given by the table, was not confirmed from the DNA. TRBV21-1 is flagged as a pseudogene. The CDR3 loop spans 19 amino acids. The CDR3 loop is CASRKREPGGTSGTYEQYF. The CDR3 coding sequence is TGTGCCAGCAGAAAAAGGGAACCGGGTGGGACTAGCGGAACCTACGAGCAGTACTTC.

The chain links TRBV9 to TRBJ2-7, with a possible D match to TRBD2 (6 bases). The length of the CDR3 is 15 residues. Trimming took 5 bases from V and 3 from J, leaving 18 bases between them. The germline V gene has CDR1 SGDLS and CDR2 YYNGEE. CDR3 residues: CASSQGSSALYEQYF. As DNA, the CDR3 is TGTGCCAGCAGTCAAGGTTCTAGCGCTCTCTACGAGCAGTACTTC. The full variable domain, its missing parts supplied by reference TRBV9 and TRBJ2-7, is DSGVTQTPKHLITATGQRVTLRCSPRSGDLSVYWYQQSLDQGLQFLIQYYNGEERAKGNILERFSAQQFPDLHSELNLSSLELGDSALYFCASSQGSSALYEQYFGPGTRLTVT.

Here the CDR3 DNA reads TGTGCCAGCACCCAGGAAAGCAATCAGCCCCAGCATTTT. Translating gives CASTQESNQPQHF. The chain is built from TRBV6-5 and TRBJ1-5; no clear D gene. The ends were cut back, 7 bases at V and 1 base at J, with 8 bases in the middle. The CDR3 contains 13 residues. Per the germline V gene, CDR1 is MNHEY and CDR2 is SVGAGI.

This clone was seen a few times. V gene TRBV11-3 combines with J gene TRBJ2-7; 10 bases are a match to TRBD2. The trim removed 8 bases at V and 9 bases at J, leaving 4 bases unmatched. Germline values: CDR1 SGHNT, CDR2 YENEEA. There are 11 residues in the CDR3. CDR3 in DNA: TGTGCCAGCGGGACTAGCGTACGGCAGTACTTC. This sequence encodes CASGTSVRQYF.

The chain has TRBV7-9 and TRBJ2-5; TRBD2 matches 14 bases. With V trimmed by 4 bases and J by 4 bases, 5 bases remained unmatched. The CDR3 is made up of 16 amino acids. Germline CDR1 and CDR2: SEHNR and FQNEAQ (reference sequence). The CDR3 sequence is CASSSRLAGGGETQYF. CDR3 DNA sequence: TGTGCCAGCAGCTCCCGACTAGCGGGGGGGGGAGAGACCCAGTACTTC.

In DNA, the CDR3 is TGTGCCAGCAGTTTCGCACCGGGGACTAGTCTCGGTTACGAGCAGTACTTC. This codes for CASSFAPGTSLGYEQYF. This chain uses TRBV28 with TRBJ2-7, with TRBD2 matching over 8 bases. Looked up from germline, CDR1 is MDHEN and CDR2 is SYDVKM. J lost 4 bases, V lost 3 bases, and 14 bases had no gene match. The CDR3 is 17 residues long.

This clone appeared a single time. The gene calls are TRBV9 and TRBJ1-2; D is possibly TRBD1 (6 bases). The V and J ends lost 0 bases and 6 bases respectively, with 15 bases between them. Germline V lookup: CDR1 SGDLS, CDR2 YYNGEE. The CDR3 has 15 residues. This CDR3 reads CASSVGTVRLDGYTF. Written as DNA, the CDR3 is TGTGCCAGCAGCGTAGGGACAGTTAGATTGGATGGCTACACCTTC.

This clone was recorded only once. This chain links TRBV28 with TRBJ2-5; perhaps TRBD2 as D (7 bases). The V and J ends lost 10 bases and 6 bases respectively, with 15 bases between them. Looked up from germline, CDR1 is MDHEN and CDR2 is SYDVKM. This CDR3 is 12 amino acids long. CDR3 amino acids: CATYRGGKTQYF. The DNA for the CDR3 is TGTGCCACCTATAGGGGGGGAAAGACCCAGTACTTC.

The chain carries TRBV9 and TRBJ2-5, with TRBD2 identical over 9 bases. V lost 0 bases to trimming and J lost 4 bases; unmatched junction nucleotides: 13. CDR1 SGDLS and CDR2 YYNGEE come from the germline V gene. This CDR3 region has 18 residues. CDR3 amino acids: CASSVGLAGFNLGETQYF. Written as DNA, the CDR3 is TGTGCCAGCAGCGTAGGGCTAGCGGGATTTAATCTCGGAGAGACCCAGTACTTC.

The chain uses TRBV5-1 and TRBJ1-1, with 10 bases lining up with TRBD1. CDR3 length equals 15 residues. Trimming cost V 4 bases and J 2 bases; bases outside gene matches: 5. CDR1 is SGHRS and CDR2 is YFSETQ in the germline V gene. The CDR3 sequence: CASSVTGGLNTEAFF. In DNA, the CDR3 is TGCGCCAGCAGCGTGACAGGGGGCCTTAACACTGAAGCTTTCTTT.

V and J are TRBV28 and TRBJ2-7; D not certain. Between the trimmed V and J ends, which lost 5 bases and 2 bases, there was a span of 4 bases. The CDR3 has 11 amino acids. The V gene's germline CDR1 is MDHEN and CDR2 SYDVKM. For the CDR3, the DNA is TGTGCCAGCAGTGCGCCCTACGAGCAGTACTTC. It translates to CASSAPYEQYF.

V usage is TRBV28 and J usage is TRBJ2-7; 16 bases line up with TRBD2. CDR3 length: 16 amino acids. The V gene's germline CDR1 is MDHEN and CDR2 SYDVKM. The V segment lost 10 bases and the J segment 0 bases; nucleotides outside the gene matches: 6. CDR3 loop: CATHGTSGRDSYEQYF. The DNA for the CDR3 is TGTGCCACCCATGGGACTAGCGGGAGGGACTCCTACGAGCAGTACTTC.

The CDR3 protein is CAISESRGEAFF. DNA of the CDR3: TGTGCCATCAGTGAATCCAGGGGTGAAGCTTTCTTT. The chain recombines TRBV10-3 with TRBJ1-1; maybe TRBD1 (6 bases). CDR3 size: 12 residues. Per the germline V gene, CDR1 is ENHRY and CDR2 is SYGVKD. V shed 3 bases and J shed 7 bases, with 9 bases lying between them.

This sequence joins TRBV6-2 or TRBV6-3 and TRBJ2-5, with 9 bases aligning to TRBD2. The CDR3 has 17 residues. V lost 2 bases, J lost 5 bases, and 12 bases stayed unmatched. Germline V gene lookup returns CDR1 MNHEY and CDR2 SVGEGT. CDR3 loop: CASSYGSSGSVGETQYF. In DNA, the CDR3 is TGTGCCAGCAGTTACGGGAGTAGCGGGAGTGTCGGCGAGACCCAGTACTTC.

In its sample, this clone was seen once. The genes are TRBV29-1 and TRBJ2-1; D ambiguous. Trimming cost V 4 bases and J 7 bases, with 11 bases left between them. The germline CDR1 and CDR2 sequences are SQVTM and ANQGSEA. The CDR3 totals 12 residues. The chain's CDR3 is CSVGGLRNEQFF. The CDR3, as DNA: TGCAGCGTTGGCGGTCTAAGGAATGAGCAGTTCTTC.

The rearrangement links TRBV5-5 to TRBJ1-2, with D perhaps TRBD1 (5 bases). The germline V and J ends were trimmed by 4 bases and 2 bases, with 9 bases remaining between them. The germline gives CDR1 SGHKS, CDR2 YYEKEE (reference sequence). This CDR3 has 13 amino acids. The CDR3 region has the DNA TGTGCCAGCAGCCAGGGAACCAACTATGGCTACACCTTC. It yields the protein CASSQGTNYGYTF.

The V call is TRBV7-3, the J call TRBJ1-1, with D possibly TRBD1 on 6 matching bases. Germline-derived CDR1 and CDR2 are SGHTA and FQGTGA. The CDR3 is made up of 13 amino acids. V lost 5 bases and J lost 7, with 14 bases in between. The CDR3: CASSHTGKDEAFF. The CDR3 nucleotides are TGTGCCAGCAGCCATACAGGGAAGGATGAAGCTTTCTTT.

DNA of the CDR3: TGTGCCAGCAGTTTATGGGCGGAGGGGTCTGGAAACACCATATATTTT. This gives the protein CASSLWAEGSGNTIYF. V and J are TRBV28 and TRBJ1-3, with D perhaps matching TRBD1 (5 bases). The germline V gene encodes CDR1 MDHEN and CDR2 SYDVKM. Trimming took off 0 bases at V and 1 base at J, with 10 bases between the two ends. The CDR3 sequence is 16 residues long.

This chain joins TRBV5-1 and TRBJ2-3, with 7 bases that match TRBD1. After removal of 0 bases from V and 1 base from J, the junction contained 5 bases not matched to a gene. This CDR3 spans 16 amino acids. CDR1 is SGHRS, CDR2 YFSETQ, per germline. The CDR3 region is CASSLVLTGRTDTQYF. CDR3 sequence (DNA): TGCGCCAGCAGCTTGGTCCTGACAGGGCGCACAGATACGCAGTATTTT.

The chain uses TRBV30 and TRBJ1-2; D might be TRBD1 (5 bases). CDR3 length: 14 residues. Germline assignment: CDR1 GTSNPN and CDR2 SVGIG (reference sequence). The V end lost 2 bases, the J end lost 5 bases, and 15 bases lay between the germline ends. CDR3 residues: CAWSPYRTLYGYTF. The CDR3 coding sequence is TGTGCCTGGAGTCCTTACAGGACCCTTTATGGCTACACCTTC.

This sequence joins TRBV5-1 and TRBJ2-1; 8 bases line up with TRBD2. The V and J ends lost 4 bases and 8 bases, in that order; junction bases with no gene match: 11. Germline CDR1 reads SGHRS; CDR2 reads YFSETQ. The CDR3 has 15 residues. The CDR3 bases are TGCGCCAGCAGCATAAGTAGCGGGATGGGGGATGAGCAGTTCTTC. This gives the protein CASSISSGMGDEQFF.

The chain combines TRBV24-1 with TRBJ1-2, with 8 bases that match TRBD1. The germline CDR1 and CDR2 sequences are KGHDR and SFDVKD. The CDR3 runs to 14 residues. J gave up 5 bases and V 4 bases, and 5 bases lay outside the gene matches. The CDR3 loop is CATSDLGQVYGYTF. The CDR3, as DNA: TGTGCCACCAGTGACCTGGGACAGGTGTATGGCTACACCTTC.

The chain couples TRBV19 to TRBJ1-2; D not resolved. CDR1 is LNHDA and CDR2 is SQIVND in the germline V gene (reference sequence). The CDR3 runs to 14 residues. V was trimmed by 1 base and J by 2 bases, leaving 8 bases between them. CDR3 bases: TGTGCCAGTAGTATAGGGAGGGTGAACTATGGCTACACCTTC. This gives the protein CASSIGRVNYGYTF.

V usage is TRBV28 and J usage is TRBJ1-2, with D perhaps matching TRBD1 (5 bases). Germline V gives CDR1 MDHEN, CDR2 SYDVKM. The V end lost 6 bases, the J end lost 8 bases, and 19 bases lay between the germline ends. The CDR3 has 14 residues. CDR3 in amino acids: CASRGGSREGGYTF. The CDR3 DNA sequence: TGTGCCAGCAGGGGGGGGAGCAGGGAGGGCGGCTACACCTTC.

This clone came up once. The J gene is TRBJ1-2, the V gene TRBV27; the match to TRBD1 covers 11 bases. CDR3 size: 13 residues. The junction had 1 base not matched to a gene; V was cut back by 3 bases and J by 7 bases. Looked up from germline, CDR1 is MNHEY and CDR2 is SMNVEV (reference sequence). The CDR3 nucleotides read TGTGCCAGCAGTTTCGGGACAGGGGGTGGCTACACCTTC. Protein: CASSFGTGGGYTF.

The V call is TRBV28, the J call TRBJ1-2; maybe TRBD1 (5 bases). The V gene lost 1 base and the J gene lost 4 bases, with 10 bases spanning the gap. This CDR3 spans 14 amino acids. Germline V gene data show CDR1 as MDHEN and CDR2 as SYDVKM. The CDR3 sequence is CASSLSGDFYGYTF. The DNA of the CDR3 is TGTGCCAGCAGTTTATCGGGGGACTTCTATGGCTACACCTTC.

The chain joins TRBV19 to TRBJ1-2; TRBD1 matches 7 bases. Per germline, CDR1 LNHDA and CDR2 SQIVND (reference sequence). The CDR3 contains 13 residues. The trim removed 5 bases at V and 6 bases at J, leaving 6 bases unmatched. CDR3 coding DNA: TGTGCCAGTAGTCTTCGAGGGGGCAATGGCTACACCTTC. Its translation is CASSLRGGNGYTF.